This T cell receptor beta chain is from a study of T-cell reconstitution after alpha-beta-depleted transplantation in children (dated by TCRdb to 2016 to 2017). Regarding the research as a whole: Using TCR repertoire profiling, the study quantitatively followed how T-cell immune reconstitution unfolded in children after TCRalphabeta/CD19-depleted allogeneic hematopoietic cell transplantation. General conclusions and limits of the study: About two months after transplant, the apparently early recovery of alphabetaT-cell counts reportedly depended on just several hundred clones that had expanded rapidly and came from non-depleted graft cells. Over the following months the frequencies of hyperexpanded clones went down, and after one year T-cell counts and TCRbeta diversity were mostly credited to newly produced T cells. The high TCRbeta diversity at day 60 in some patients was ascribed to recipient T cells and intrathymic progenitors that had survived conditioning.

The library was made by PCR. Instrument on record: Illumina HiSeq 2500. Molecular barcoding was employed in the preparation of TCR libraries, with unique molecular identifiers being used to normalize TCRbeta repertoire quantification. The public reads were reanalyzed by TCRdb: fastp trimming at Q25, MiXCR alignment, in-frame beta chains only. Records with the same CDR3 protein are collapsed into one entry carrying the most frequent genes and DNA. The sample table shows about 980,000 distinct CDR3 sequences, and about 29% are seen once. The ten largest clonotypes hold roughly 30% of the sample. On this clonotype itself: The clone's antigen remains unknown. No quality values exist for individual bases; no much larger clone is one base distant.

The meaning of the sample's treatment or condition label: allogeneic hematopoietic cell transplantation with graft depleted of TCRalphabeta T cells and CD19 B cells. Transplant recipients were children who received TCRalphabeta/CD19-depleted allogeneic hematopoietic cell grafts. According to the germline V gene (reference sequence), CDR1 reads SEHNR and CDR2 reads FQNEAQ. The CDR3 runs 13 residues from the cysteine to the phenylalanine. The entry retains the CDR3 DNA only, 39 bases that are in frame from base 1. Trimming at the junction amounts to 3 bases on V and 2 bases on J, and the germline ends lie 8 bases apart.

Sample: PBMCs, mostly from graft donor cells, taken 360 days after TCRalphabeta/CD19-depleted stem cell transplant. This sequence originates from a boy younger than two who had a stem cell transplant for SCID, so the T cells may come from the graft donor. This receptor chain uses TRBV7-9 and TRBJ2-7, with no D gene named confidently. The CDR3 loop reads CASSFGEAYEQYF. The DNA is as follows: TGTGCCAGCAGCTTCGGCGAGGCCTACGAGCAGTACTTC.